Only a few counts were recorded for the clone carrying this TCR beta chain. Construction of the TCR beta libraries employed iRepertoire HTBI primers in conjunction with Arm-PCR of CDR3 regions. A single record per CDR3 protein comes from TCRdb applying MiXCR to the multiplex PCR reads. Of hundreds of thousands of distinct CDR3 sequences in the sample, 20% are singletons; the top ten hold over 7.5%. Germline values: CDR1 MNHNS, CDR2 SASEGT. V lost 6 bases to trimming and J lost 6 bases, with 12 bases between them. The CDR3 is 13 amino acids. The data originate from a study of regulatory T cells in long-lasting Graves disease. The sample's time point: persistent/refractory GD, antithyroid drugs over 5 years with positive TRAb. RNA isolated from PBMCs was used to make the TCR library.

Sequenced material: peripheral blood mononuclear cells (PBMCs), taken when the disease was refractory, from a patient treated with antithyroid drugs. This clonotype was sampled from a female donor with Graves disease. The J gene is TRBJ2-1, the V gene TRBV6-1; D ambiguous. CDR3 in DNA: TGTGCCAGCAGCCCTAGGACGGGCAATGAGCAGTTCTTC. This sequence encodes CASSPRTGNEQFF.